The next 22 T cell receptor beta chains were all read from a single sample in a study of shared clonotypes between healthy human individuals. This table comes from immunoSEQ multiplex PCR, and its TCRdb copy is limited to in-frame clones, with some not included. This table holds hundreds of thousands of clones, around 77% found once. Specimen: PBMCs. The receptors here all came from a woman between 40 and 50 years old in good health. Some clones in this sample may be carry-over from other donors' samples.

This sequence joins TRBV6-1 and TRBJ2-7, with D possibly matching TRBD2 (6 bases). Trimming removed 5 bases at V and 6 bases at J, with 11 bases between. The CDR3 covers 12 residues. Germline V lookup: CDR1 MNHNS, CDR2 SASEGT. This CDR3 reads CASSFGGFEQYF. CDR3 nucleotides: TGTGCCAGCAGTTTTGGGGGGTTCGAGCAGTACTTC.

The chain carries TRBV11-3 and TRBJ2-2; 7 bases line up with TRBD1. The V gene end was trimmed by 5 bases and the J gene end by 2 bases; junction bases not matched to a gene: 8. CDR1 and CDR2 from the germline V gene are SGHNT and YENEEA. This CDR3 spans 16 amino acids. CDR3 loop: CASSQTGTDNTGELFF. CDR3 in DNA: TGTGCCAGCAGCCAAACCGGGACAGATAACACCGGGGAGCTGTTTTTT.

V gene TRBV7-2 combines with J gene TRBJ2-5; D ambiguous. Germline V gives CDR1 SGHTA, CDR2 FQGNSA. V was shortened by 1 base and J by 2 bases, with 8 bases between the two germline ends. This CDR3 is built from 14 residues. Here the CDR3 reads CASSLGAQQETQYF. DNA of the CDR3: TGTGCCAGCAGCTTAGGGGCACAACAAGAGACCCAGTACTTC.

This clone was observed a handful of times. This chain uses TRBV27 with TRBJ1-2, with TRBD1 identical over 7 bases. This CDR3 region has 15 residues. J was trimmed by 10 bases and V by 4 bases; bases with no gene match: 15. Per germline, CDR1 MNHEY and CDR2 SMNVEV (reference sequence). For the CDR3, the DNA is TGTGCCAGCAGTTCCCACGGGACAGCTCTCAGTCACTACACCTTC. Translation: CASSSHGTALSHYTF.

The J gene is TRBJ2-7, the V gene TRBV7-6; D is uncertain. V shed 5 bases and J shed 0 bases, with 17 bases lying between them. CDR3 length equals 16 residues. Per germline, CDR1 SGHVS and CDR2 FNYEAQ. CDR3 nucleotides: TGTGCCAGCAGCGGCGAAACAATCACGGGCTCCTACGAGCAGTACTTC. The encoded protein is CASSGETITGSYEQYF.

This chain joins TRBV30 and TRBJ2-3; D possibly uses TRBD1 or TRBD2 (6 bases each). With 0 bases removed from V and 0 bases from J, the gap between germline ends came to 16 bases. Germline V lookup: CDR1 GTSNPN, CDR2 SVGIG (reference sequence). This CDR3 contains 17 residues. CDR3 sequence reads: CAWSVGGGTLSTDTQYF. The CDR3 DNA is TGTGCCTGGAGTGTCGGAGGGGGGACTCTTAGCACAGATACGCAGTATTTT. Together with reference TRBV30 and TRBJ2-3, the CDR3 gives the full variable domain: SQTIHQWPATLVQPVGSPLSLECTVEGTSNPNLYWYRQAAGRGLQLLFYSVGIGQISSEVPQNLSASRPQDRQFILSSKKLLLSDSGFYLCAWSVGGGTLSTDTQYFGPGTRLTVL.

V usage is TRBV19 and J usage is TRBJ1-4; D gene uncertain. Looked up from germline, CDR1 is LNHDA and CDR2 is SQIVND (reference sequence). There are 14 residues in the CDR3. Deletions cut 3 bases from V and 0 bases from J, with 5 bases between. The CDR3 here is CASSIQATNEKLFF. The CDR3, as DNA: TGTGCCAGTAGTATCCAGGCAACTAATGAAAAACTGTTTTTT. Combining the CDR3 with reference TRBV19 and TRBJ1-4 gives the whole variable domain DGGITQSPKYLFRKEGQNVTLSCEQNLNHDAMYWYRQDPGQGLRLIYYSQIVNDFQKGDIAEGYSVSREKKESFPLTVTSAQKNPTAFYLCASSIQATNEKLFFGSGTQLSVL.

This chain's CDR3 is CASGFSRGTYGYTF. CDR3 sequence (DNA): TGTGCCAGCGGATTTAGTCGGGGAACCTATGGCTACACCTTC. V is TRBV28 and J is TRBJ1-2; D gene ambiguous. The CDR3 totals 14 residues. The germline CDR1 and CDR2 sequences are MDHEN and SYDVKM. V shed 8 bases and J shed 4 bases, with 17 bases lying between them.

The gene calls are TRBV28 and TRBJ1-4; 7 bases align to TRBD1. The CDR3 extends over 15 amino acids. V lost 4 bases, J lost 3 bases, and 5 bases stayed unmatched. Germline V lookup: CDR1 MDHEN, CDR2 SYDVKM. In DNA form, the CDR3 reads TGTGCCAGCAGTTCGTCGGGACAGCCTAATGAAAAACTGTTTTTT. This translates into CASSSSGQPNEKLFF.

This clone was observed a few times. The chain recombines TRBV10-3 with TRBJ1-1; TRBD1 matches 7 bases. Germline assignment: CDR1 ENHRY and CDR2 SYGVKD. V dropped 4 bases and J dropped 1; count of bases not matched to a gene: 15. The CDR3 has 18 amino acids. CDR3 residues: CAISAPGRGRDGNTEAFF. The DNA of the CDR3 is TGTGCCATCAGTGCCCCCGGGAGGGGGCGGGATGGGAACACTGAAGCTTTCTTT.

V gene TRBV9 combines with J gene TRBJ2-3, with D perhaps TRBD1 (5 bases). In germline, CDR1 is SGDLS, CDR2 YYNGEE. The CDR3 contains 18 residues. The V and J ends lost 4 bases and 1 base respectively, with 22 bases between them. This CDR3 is CASSSRKGAVKRTDTQYF. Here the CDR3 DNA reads TGTGCCAGCAGCTCCCGGAAAGGGGCAGTAAAACGCACAGATACGCAGTATTTT.

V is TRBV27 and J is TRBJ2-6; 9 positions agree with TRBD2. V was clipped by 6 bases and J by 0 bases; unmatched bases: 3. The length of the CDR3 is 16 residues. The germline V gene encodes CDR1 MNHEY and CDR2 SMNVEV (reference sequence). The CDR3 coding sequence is TGTGCCAGCAGGCGGGAGGGAAGCTCTGGGGCCAACGTCCTGACTTTC. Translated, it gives CASRREGSSGANVLTF.

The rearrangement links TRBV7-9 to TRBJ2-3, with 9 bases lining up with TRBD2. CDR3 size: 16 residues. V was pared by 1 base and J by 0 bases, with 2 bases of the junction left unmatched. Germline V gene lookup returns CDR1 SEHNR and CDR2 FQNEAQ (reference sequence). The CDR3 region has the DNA TGTGCCAGCAGCTTAGGGGCGGGAGGGAGCACAGATACGCAGTATTTT. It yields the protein CASSLGAGGSTDTQYF.

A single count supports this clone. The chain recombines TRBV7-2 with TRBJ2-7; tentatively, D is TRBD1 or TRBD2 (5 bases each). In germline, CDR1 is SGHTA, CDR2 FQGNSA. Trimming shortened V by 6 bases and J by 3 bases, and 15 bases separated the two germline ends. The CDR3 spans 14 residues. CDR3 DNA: TGTGCCAGCAGTTCCGGGACGGAATTCTACGAGCAGTACTTC. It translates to CASSSGTEFYEQYF.

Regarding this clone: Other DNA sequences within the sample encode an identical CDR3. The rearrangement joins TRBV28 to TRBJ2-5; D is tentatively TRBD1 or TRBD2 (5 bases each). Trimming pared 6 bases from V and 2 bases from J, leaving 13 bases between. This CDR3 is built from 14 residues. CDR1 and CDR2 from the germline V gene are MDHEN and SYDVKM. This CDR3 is CASSLLGPQETQYF. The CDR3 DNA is TGTGCCAGCAGCCTCCTGGGACCGCAAGAGACCCAGTACTTC.

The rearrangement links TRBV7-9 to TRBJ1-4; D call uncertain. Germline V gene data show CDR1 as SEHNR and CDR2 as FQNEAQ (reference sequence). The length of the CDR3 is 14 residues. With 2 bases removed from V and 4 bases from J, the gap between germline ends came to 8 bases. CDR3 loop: CASSLNQDNEKLFF. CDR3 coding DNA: TGTGCCAGCAGCTTAAACCAGGATAATGAAAAACTGTTTTTT.

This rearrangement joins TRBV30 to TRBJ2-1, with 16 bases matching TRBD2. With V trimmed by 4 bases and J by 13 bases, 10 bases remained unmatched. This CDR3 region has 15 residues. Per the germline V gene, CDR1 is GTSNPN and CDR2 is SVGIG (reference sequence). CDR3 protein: CAWTTAGTSGRVQFF. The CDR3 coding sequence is TGTGCCTGGACTACTGCCGGGACTAGCGGGAGGGTCCAGTTCTTC. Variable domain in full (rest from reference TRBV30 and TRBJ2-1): SQTIHQWPATLVQPVGSPLSLECTVEGTSNPNLYWYRQAAGRGLQLLFYSVGIGQISSEVPQNLSASRPQDRQFILSSKKLLLSDSGFYLCAWTTAGTSGRVQFFGPGTRLTVL.

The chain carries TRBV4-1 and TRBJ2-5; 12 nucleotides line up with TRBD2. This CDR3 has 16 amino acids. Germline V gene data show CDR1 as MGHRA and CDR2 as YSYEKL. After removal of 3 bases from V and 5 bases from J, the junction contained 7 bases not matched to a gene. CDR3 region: CASSHASGREGETQYF. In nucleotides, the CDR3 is TGCGCCAGCAGCCACGCTAGCGGGAGGGAGGGGGAGACCCAGTACTTC.

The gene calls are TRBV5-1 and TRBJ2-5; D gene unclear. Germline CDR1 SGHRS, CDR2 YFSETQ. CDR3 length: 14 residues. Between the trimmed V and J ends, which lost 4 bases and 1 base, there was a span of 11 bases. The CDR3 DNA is TGCGCCAGCAGCCGAGGCGAGTCCCAAGAGACCCAGTACTTC. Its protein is CASSRGESQETQYF.

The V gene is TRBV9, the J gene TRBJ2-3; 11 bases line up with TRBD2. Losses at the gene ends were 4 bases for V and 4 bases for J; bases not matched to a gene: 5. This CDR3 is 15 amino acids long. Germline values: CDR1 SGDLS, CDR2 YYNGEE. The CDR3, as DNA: TGTGCCAGCAGCAGATTAGCGGGAGGGTCAGATACGCAGTATTTT. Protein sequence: CASSRLAGGSDTQYF.

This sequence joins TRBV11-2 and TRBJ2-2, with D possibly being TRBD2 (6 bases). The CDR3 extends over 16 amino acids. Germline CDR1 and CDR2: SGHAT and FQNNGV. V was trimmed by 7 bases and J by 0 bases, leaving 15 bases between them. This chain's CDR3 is CASTPFGTANTGELFF. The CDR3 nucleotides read TGTGCCAGCACCCCATTCGGGACTGCGAACACCGGGGAGCTGTTTTTT.

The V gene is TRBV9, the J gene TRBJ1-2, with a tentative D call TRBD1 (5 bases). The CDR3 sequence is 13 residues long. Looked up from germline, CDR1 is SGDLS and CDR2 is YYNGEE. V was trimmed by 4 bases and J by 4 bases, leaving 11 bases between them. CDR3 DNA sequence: TGTGCCAGCAGCCCGGACAACCGCTATGGCTACACCTTC. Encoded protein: CASSPDNRYGYTF.